This T cell receptor beta chain was documented in a study of shared clonotypes between healthy human individuals. TCRdb keeps only in-frame clones here, not all; method: immunoSEQ multiplex PCR. The sample carries about 2 million clones, 90% to 95% recorded once. Healthy and HIV-negative, the adult donors had no recent acute infections or vaccinations. Per the germline V gene, CDR1 is SNHLY and CDR2 is FYNNEI. CDR3 size: 10 residues. Trimming shortened V by 5 bases and J by 10 bases, and 6 bases separated the two germline ends. The V and J genes are TRBV2 and TRBJ2-1; D is ambiguous. The receptor comes from a young man in good health. Input material: naive CD4+ T cells sorted from blood. As for subset: CD45RA+ positively selected. CDR3 nucleotide sequence: TGTGCCAGCAGTTTTACCGAGCAGTTCTTC. Translated, it gives CASSFTEQFF.